The rows below give T cell receptor beta chains drawn from one sample of a study of blood T cell repertoires in COVID-19. The table came from immunoSEQ multiplex PCR; TCRdb's copy has only in-frame clones and leaves some out. The sample contains fewer than 200,000 clones, around 90% of which appear only once. Source material: peripheral blood. The origin of the receptors is a man aged 50 to 60 with acute or convalescent COVID-19. Each CDR3 is given with its conserved first and last residue. A D gene is named only where the DNA matches it firmly. The size of a clone is reported for some rows only, either as once, few or many, or as a class for expanded clones.

J gene: TRBJ2-3; clone size: .; V gene: TRBV20-1; D gene: .; CDR3 DNA: TGCAGTGCACAGGGTGGTACGCAGTATTTT; CDR3 protein: CSAQGGTQYF
J gene: TRBJ1-1; clone size: .; V gene: TRBV30; D gene: .; CDR3 DNA: TGTGCCTGTTCGAGGCGGAACACTGAAGCTTTCTTT; CDR3 protein: CACSRRNTEAFF
J gene: TRBJ1-4; clone size: .; V gene: TRBV9; D gene: .; CDR3 DNA: TGTGCCAGCAGCGTAGACGGCGGAACTAATGAAAAACTGTTTTTT; CDR3 protein: CASSVDGGTNEKLFF
J gene: TRBJ1-4; clone size: .; V gene: TRBV5-5; D gene: .; CDR3 DNA: TGTGCCAGCAGCTTGCGACAGTCAACTAATGAAAAACTGTTTTTT; CDR3 protein: CASSLRQSTNEKLFF
J gene: TRBJ2-4; clone size: .; V gene: TRBV28; D gene: .; CDR3 DNA: TGTGCCAGCAGTTTATGGAGCGGAACGAACAAGCTAGCCAAAAACATTCAGTACTTC; CDR3 protein: CASSLWSGTNKLAKNIQYF
J gene: TRBJ1-1; clone size: once; V gene: TRBV29-1; D gene: .; CDR3 DNA: TGCAGCGCTATAAGAACAGGGTTTGGCACTGAAGCTTTCTTT; CDR3 protein: CSAIRTGFGTEAFF
J gene: TRBJ2-7; clone size: .; V gene: TRBV6-5; D gene: TRBD2; CDR3 DNA: TGTGCCAGCAGAGGACTAGGACGAAGCGAGCAGTACTTC; CDR3 protein: CASRGLGRSEQYF
J gene: TRBJ1-3; clone size: .; V gene: TRBV11-3; D gene: .; CDR3 DNA: TGTGCCAGCAGCTCGAGGACAGCTGGAAACACCATATATTTT; CDR3 protein: CASSSRTAGNTIYF
J gene: TRBJ2-5; clone size: .; V gene: TRBV11-2; D gene: TRBD2; CDR3 DNA: TGTGCCAGCAGCTACCCCGGGGGGGGGCGACCGACCCAGTACTTC; CDR3 protein: CASSYPGGGRPTQYF
J gene: TRBJ2-3; clone size: .; V gene: TRBV28; D gene: TRBD1; CDR3 DNA: TGTGCCAGCAGTTTATCCGGCACAGGGGCCTATGCGCAGTATTTT; CDR3 protein: CASSLSGTGAYAQYF
J gene: TRBJ1-5; clone size: .; V gene: TRBV28; D gene: .; CDR3 DNA: TGTGCCAGCAGTCCTTTGGGCCAGCCCCAGCATTTT; CDR3 protein: CASSPLGQPQHF
J gene: TRBJ1-1; clone size: .; V gene: TRBV7-8; D gene: TRBD1; CDR3 DNA: TGTGCCAGCAGCTTAACGGGACAGGGGAACACTGAAGCTTTCTTT; CDR3 protein: CASSLTGQGNTEAFF
J gene: TRBJ1-6; clone size: .; V gene: TRBV9; D gene: TRBD1; CDR3 DNA: TGTGCCAGCAGCGCCCGGGACAGGGAAAATTCACCCCTCCACTTT; CDR3 protein: CASSARDRENSPLHF
J gene: TRBJ2-7; clone size: .; V gene: TRBV6-1; D gene: .; CDR3 DNA: TGTGCCAGCAGTGATCCCGTTACCTACGAGCAGTACTTC; CDR3 protein: CASSDPVTYEQYF
J gene: TRBJ1-1; clone size: .; V gene: TRBV5-8; D gene: TRBD1; CDR3 DNA: TGTGCCAGCAGCCTTTTTACAGGGGCGGGGAACACTGAAGCTTTCTTT; CDR3 protein: CASSLFTGAGNTEAFF
J gene: TRBJ1-2; clone size: .; V gene: TRBV6-8; D gene: .; CDR3 DNA: TGTGCCAGCACCCGGGGGGCCCAAACCCCCCCTTATGGCTACACCTTC; CDR3 protein: CASTRGAQTPPYGYTF
J gene: TRBJ2-6; clone size: .; V gene: TRBV2; D gene: .; CDR3 DNA: TGTGCCAGCAGATACAGCTCTGGGGCCAACGTCCTGACTTTC; CDR3 protein: CASRYSSGANVLTF
J gene: TRBJ2-2; clone size: .; V gene: TRBV4-2; D gene: .; CDR3 DNA: TGTGCCAGCAGCCAATCAGGCCAGCAGAACACCGGGGAGCTGTTTTTT; CDR3 protein: CASSQSGQQNTGELFF
J gene: TRBJ2-3; clone size: .; V gene: TRBV4-1; D gene: TRBD1; CDR3 DNA: TGCGCCAGCAGCCAAACAGGGACAGGAGGGACAGATACGCAGTATTTT; CDR3 protein: CASSQTGTGGTDTQYF
J gene: TRBJ1-1; clone size: .; V gene: TRBV30; D gene: TRBD1; CDR3 DNA: TGTGCCTGGTCCGGGACAGGGTATACTGAAGCTTTCTTT; CDR3 protein: CAWSGTGYTEAFF
J gene: TRBJ1-2; clone size: .; V gene: TRBV3-1/TRBV3-2; D gene: TRBD1; CDR3 DNA: TGTGCCAGCAGCCACGCCGACAGGGCTGGCTACACCTTC; CDR3 protein: CASSHADRAGYTF
J gene: TRBJ2-5; clone size: .; V gene: TRBV5-4; D gene: .; CDR3 DNA: TGTGCCAGCAGCTTATGGGGGGGCCATCAGACCCAGTACTTC; CDR3 protein: CASSLWGGHQTQYF
J gene: TRBJ1-5; clone size: once; V gene: TRBV28; D gene: .; CDR3 DNA: TGTGCCAGCAGTTCAGACAGTTCGTTGCAGCCCCAGCATTTT; CDR3 protein: CASSSDSSLQPQHF
J gene: TRBJ2-5; clone size: .; V gene: TRBV7-9; D gene: TRBD2; CDR3 DNA: TGTGCCAGCGGGGGGGGGCAAGAGACCCAGTACTTC; CDR3 protein: CASGGGQETQYF
J gene: TRBJ2-3; clone size: few; V gene: TRBV27; D gene: TRBD2; CDR3 DNA: TGTGCCAGCAGTTTATCACTAGCGGGAGATACGCAGTATTTT; CDR3 protein: CASSLSLAGDTQYF
J gene: TRBJ2-3; clone size: .; V gene: TRBV5-1; D gene: TRBD1; CDR3 DNA: TGCGCCAGCAGCCCTGGACAGGGAACAGATACGCAGTATTTT; CDR3 protein: CASSPGQGTDTQYF
J gene: TRBJ1-1; clone size: .; V gene: TRBV14; D gene: TRBD1; CDR3 DNA: TGTGCCAGCAGCCCGGGGACAGGGCGGAAGGACACTGAAGCTTTCTTT; CDR3 protein: CASSPGTGRKDTEAFF
J gene: TRBJ2-2; clone size: .; V gene: TRBV14; D gene: .; CDR3 DNA: TGTGCCAGCAGCCAACAAAACAGTATCACCGGGGAGCTGTTTTTT; CDR3 protein: CASSQQNSITGELFF
J gene: TRBJ1-1; clone size: .; V gene: TRBV4-1; D gene: TRBD1; CDR3 DNA: TGCGCCAGCAGCCTAGGGACAGTGAACACTGAAGCTTTCTTT; CDR3 protein: CASSLGTVNTEAFF
J gene: TRBJ2-3; clone size: .; V gene: TRBV27; D gene: TRBD2; CDR3 DNA: TGTGCCAGCAAAACGCGGCGACTAGCGGGAGGGGCAGATACGCAGTATTTT; CDR3 protein: CASKTRRLAGGADTQYF
J gene: TRBJ1-1; clone size: .; V gene: TRBV7-2; D gene: TRBD1; CDR3 DNA: TGTGCCAGCAGCCCCCAGGGGGGAGAAGCTGAAGCTTTCTTT; CDR3 protein: CASSPQGGEAEAFF
J gene: TRBJ2-3; clone size: .; V gene: TRBV7-9; D gene: .; CDR3 DNA: TGTGCCAGCAGCTCGAACGGGTTAGGGGTTACGCAGTATTTT; CDR3 protein: CASSSNGLGVTQYF
J gene: TRBJ2-2; clone size: .; V gene: TRBV5-1; D gene: TRBD1; CDR3 DNA: TGCGCCAGCAGCTTGGTAACAGGGGGCTCCGGGGAGCTGTTTTTT; CDR3 protein: CASSLVTGGSGELFF
J gene: TRBJ2-1; clone size: .; V gene: TRBV6-5; D gene: .; CDR3 DNA: TGTGCCAGCAGTTACTCCCGCAATGAGCAGTTCTTC; CDR3 protein: CASSYSRNEQFF
J gene: TRBJ1-3; clone size: few; V gene: TRBV7-8; D gene: .; CDR3 DNA: TGTGCCAGTGGCATAGCACTAGATGGAAACACCATATATTTT; CDR3 protein: CASGIALDGNTIYF
J gene: TRBJ2-2; clone size: .; V gene: TRBV27; D gene: .; CDR3 DNA: TGTGCCAGCAGTTTAACACCGAACACCGGGGAGCTGTTTTTT; CDR3 protein: CASSLTPNTGELFF
J gene: TRBJ2-5; clone size: once; V gene: TRBV7-2; D gene: TRBD1; CDR3 DNA: TGTGCCAGCAGCCGGAGGTCAGGGGGCCAAGAGACCCAGTACTTC; CDR3 protein: CASSRRSGGQETQYF
J gene: TRBJ1-5; clone size: .; V gene: TRBV5-5; D gene: .; CDR3 DNA: TGTGCCAGCAGCCTTGGGGGAGGGCAGCCCCAGCATTTT; CDR3 protein: CASSLGGGQPQHF
J gene: TRBJ1-6; clone size: .; V gene: TRBV7-9; D gene: .; CDR3 DNA: TGTGCCAGCAGCTCAACAACTGGGAGCTCCTATAATTCACCCCTCCACTTT; CDR3 protein: CASSSTTGSSYNSPLHF
J gene: TRBJ2-7; clone size: .; V gene: TRBV11-2; D gene: .; CDR3 DNA: TGTGCCAGCAGCCCGTCGGGTTACGAGCAGTACTTC; CDR3 protein: CASSPSGYEQYF
J gene: TRBJ2-7; clone size: .; V gene: TRBV3-1/TRBV3-2; D gene: TRBD2; CDR3 DNA: TGTGCCAGCAGCCGGCTAGCGGGAGAATACGAGCAGTACTTC; CDR3 protein: CASSRLAGEYEQYF
J gene: TRBJ2-5; clone size: .; V gene: TRBV28; D gene: TRBD2; CDR3 DNA: TGTGCCAGCGAGGGAGGCGGGAGTTCACAAGAGACCCAGTACTTC; CDR3 protein: CASEGGGSSQETQYF
J gene: TRBJ2-2; clone size: .; V gene: TRBV13; D gene: .; CDR3 DNA: TGTGCCAGCAGCCGTGTTCGGACGGGGGCGAACACCGGGGAGCTGTTTTTT; CDR3 protein: CASSRVRTGANTGELFF
J gene: TRBJ2-1; clone size: .; V gene: TRBV5-8; D gene: .; CDR3 DNA: TGTGCCAGCAGCCTGGCGAGCGGGAATGAGCAGTTCTTC; CDR3 protein: CASSLASGNEQFF
J gene: TRBJ2-2; clone size: .; V gene: TRBV3-1/TRBV3-2; D gene: TRBD1; CDR3 DNA: TGTGCCAGCAGCTATCCCGGGACAGGGACCGGGGAGCTGTTTTTT; CDR3 protein: CASSYPGTGTGELFF
J gene: TRBJ2-2; clone size: .; V gene: TRBV6-5; D gene: TRBD1; CDR3 DNA: TGTGCCAGCAGTTGGACAGGGGGAGGCACCGGGGAGCTGTTTTTT; CDR3 protein: CASSWTGGGTGELFF
J gene: TRBJ2-1; clone size: .; V gene: TRBV29-1; D gene: TRBD2; CDR3 DNA: TGCAGCGTGACGGGACTAGCGGGGGGCAATGAGCAGTTCTTC; CDR3 protein: CSVTGLAGGNEQFF
J gene: TRBJ2-3; clone size: .; V gene: TRBV4-2; D gene: .; CDR3 DNA: TGTGCCAGCAGCCAAGAAGGGGTAGGGACAGATACGCAGTATTTT; CDR3 protein: CASSQEGVGTDTQYF
J gene: TRBJ2-5; clone size: .; V gene: TRBV6-2/TRBV6-3; D gene: .; CDR3 DNA: TGTGCCAGCAGTTACTCCTTCACTATGGCTTCGGGGACCCAGTACTTC; CDR3 protein: CASSYSFTMASGTQYF
J gene: TRBJ2-3; clone size: .; V gene: TRBV18; D gene: .; CDR3 DNA: TGTGCCAGCTCACCAGACGGGATCAGTACAGATACGCAGTATTTT; CDR3 protein: CASSPDGISTDTQYF
J gene: TRBJ1-4; clone size: .; V gene: TRBV7-9; D gene: TRBD1; CDR3 DNA: TGTGCCAGCAGCCCCGGGACAGGCGGGGAAAAACTGTTTTTT; CDR3 protein: CASSPGTGGEKLFF
J gene: TRBJ1-6; clone size: .; V gene: TRBV4-1; D gene: .; CDR3 DNA: TGCGCCAGCAGCCAAGGAGGGAGCTCCTATAATTCACCCCTCCACTTT; CDR3 protein: CASSQGGSSYNSPLHF
J gene: TRBJ1-5; clone size: .; V gene: TRBV5-4; D gene: TRBD1; CDR3 DNA: TGTGCCAGCAGCTTGGGGACAGGGCTAAATCAGCCCCAGCATTTT; CDR3 protein: CASSLGTGLNQPQHF
J gene: TRBJ2-4; clone size: .; V gene: TRBV3-1/TRBV3-2; D gene: .; CDR3 DNA: TGTGCCAGCAGCCAGAACGCTGGAGGCATTCAGTACTTC; CDR3 protein: CASSQNAGGIQYF
J gene: TRBJ1-1; clone size: once; V gene: TRBV5-6; D gene: .; CDR3 DNA: TGTGCCAGCAGCTTGGCCAGGGACACTGAAGCTTTCTTT; CDR3 protein: CASSLARDTEAFF
J gene: TRBJ1-1; clone size: .; V gene: TRBV6-2/TRBV6-3; D gene: TRBD1; CDR3 DNA: TGTGCCAGCAGTTCCGTCGACAGGGTTTACGAAGCTTTCTTT; CDR3 protein: CASSSVDRVYEAFF
J gene: TRBJ1-5; clone size: .; V gene: TRBV28; D gene: TRBD1; CDR3 DNA: TGTGCCAGCAGCTGGGGACAGGGGAATCAGCCCCAGCATTTT; CDR3 protein: CASSWGQGNQPQHF